Below are 25 T cell receptor beta chains sequenced from a single sample in a study of blood T cell repertoires in COVID-19 (dated by TCRdb to 2020 to 2021). The library was produced with the immunoSEQ multiplex PCR assay. TCRdb mirrors the immuneACCESS table, restricted to in-frame sequences. Some clones are absent from its copies; in checked studies, under half trace to an unresolved V gene, and the reason for the others is unknown. This sample comprises 130,000 to 150,000 clones, approximately 88% of them detected only once. The ten largest clones represent about 1.7% of the sample. Sequenced material: peripheral blood. The receptors stem from a woman in her forties or fifties with acute or convalescent COVID-19.

The V call is TRBV2, the J call TRBJ2-1; D might be TRBD2 (6 bases). The V gene lost 7 bases and the J gene lost 6 bases, with 16 bases spanning the gap. Germline lookup yields CDR1 SNHLY and CDR2 FYNNEI. The CDR3 is 14 amino acids. The CDR3: CASNGRNPRNEQFF. The CDR3 region has the DNA TGTGCCAGCAACGGGAGAAATCCCCGCAATGAGCAGTTCTTC.

V and J are TRBV19 and TRBJ2-6, with a weak D call TRBD1 (6 bases). This CDR3 is built from 16 residues. Trimming cost V 6 bases and J 0 bases, with 12 bases left between them. CDR1 is LNHDA, CDR2 SQIVND, per germline (reference sequence). This CDR3 reads CASRRTVISGANVLTF. The CDR3 nucleotides are TGTGCCAGTAGACGGACAGTGATCTCTGGGGCCAACGTCCTGACTTTC.

The V and J genes are TRBV5-1 and TRBJ2-3, with 7 bases fitting TRBD1. Trimming removed 0 bases from V and 2 bases from J; junction bases left unmatched: 6. The length of the CDR3 is 16 residues. From germline, CDR1 is SGHRS and CDR2 YFSETQ. CDR3 coding DNA: TGCGCCAGCAGCTTGGGGGCCCAGGGGGACACAGATACGCAGTATTTT. It encodes CASSLGAQGDTDTQYF.

The chain couples TRBV29-1 to TRBJ2-7; D ambiguous. Germline CDR1 reads SQVTM; CDR2 reads ANQGSEA. The CDR3 totals 12 residues. The V gene lost 1 base and the J gene lost 2 bases, with 6 bases spanning the gap. As DNA, the CDR3 is TGCAGCGTTGAAGGGCAGGCCTACGAGCAGTACTTC. Residues: CSVEGQAYEQYF.

The chain is built from TRBV19 and TRBJ1-1; possible D gene TRBD1, 5 bases. V was pared by 7 bases and J by 1 base, with 7 bases between. The CDR3 runs to 12 residues. Germline V gene data show CDR1 as LNHDA and CDR2 as SQIVND (reference sequence). The CDR3 sequence: CASTDRNTEAFF. CDR3 DNA sequence: TGTGCCAGTACCGACAGGAACACTGAAGCTTTCTTT.

The gene calls are TRBV11-2 and TRBJ2-5; TRBD1 matches 7 bases. J lost 5 bases, V lost 5 bases, and 5 bases had no gene match. The CDR3 contains 13 residues. From germline, CDR1 is SGHAT and CDR2 FQNNGV. The CDR3 loop is CASSQDRSETQYF. The CDR3 coding sequence is TGTGCCAGCAGCCAGGACAGGAGCGAGACCCAGTACTTC.

The chain joins TRBV2 to TRBJ1-4, with D tentatively TRBD1 (5 bases). Trimming removed 6 bases at V and 7 bases at J, with 18 bases between. Germline CDR1 is SNHLY and CDR2 is FYNNEI. The CDR3 totals 15 residues. The CDR3 DNA is TGTGCCAGCAGGCCCTACAGGCCGAGGAGTGAAAAACTGTTTTTT. It yields the protein CASRPYRPRSEKLFF.

J is TRBJ1-5 and V is TRBV7-9; D is uncertain. The CDR3 sequence is 13 residues long. Trimming removed 5 bases at V and 2 bases at J, with 7 bases between. Germline CDR1 SEHNR, CDR2 FQNEAQ (reference sequence). CDR3 sequence (DNA): TGTGCCAGCAGCCTCAGCGGCAATCAGCCCCAGCATTTT. It codes for CASSLSGNQPQHF.

This clone is a singleton in its sample. Sequence at one end of the junction differs from germline and may be a read error. The V and J genes are TRBV7-7 and TRBJ2-2; 8 bases agree with TRBD1. The CDR3 consists of 14 residues. Per germline, CDR1 SSHAT and CDR2 FNYEAQ (reference sequence). The CDR3 loop reads CASSPRGPTGELFF. DNA of the CDR3: TGTGCTAGCAGCCCCAGGGGGCCCACCGGGGAGCTGTTTTTT. Complete variable domain (other parts from reference TRBV7-7 and TRBJ2-2): GAGVSQSPRYKVTKRGQDVTLRCDPISSHATLYWYQQALGQGPEFLTYFNYEAQPDKSGLPSDRFSAERPEGSISTLTIQRTEQRDSAMYRCASSPRGPTGELFFGEGSRLTVL.

This clone was seen a single time. This sequence joins TRBV2 and TRBJ1-2; 11 nucleotides agree with TRBD1. Germline V gene sequence: CDR1 SNHLY, CDR2 FYNNEI. The CDR3 runs 14 residues. Trimming removed 5 bases from V and 5 bases from J; junction bases left unmatched: 4. The CDR3 reads CASSSGQGVYGYTF. The CDR3, as DNA: TGTGCCAGCAGTTCGGGACAGGGGGTTTATGGCTACACCTTC.

The rearrangement uses TRBV19 and TRBJ1-1; 8 nucleotides agree with TRBD1. Per germline, CDR1 LNHDA and CDR2 SQIVND (reference sequence). This CDR3 has 14 residues. The V gene end was trimmed by 4 bases and the J gene end by 3 bases; junction bases not matched to a gene: 4. CDR3: CASSTGGWDTEAFF. The DNA of the CDR3 is TGTGCCAGTAGTACAGGGGGCTGGGACACTGAAGCTTTCTTT.

In its sample, this clone was seen once. The chain recombines TRBV6-5 with TRBJ1-2, with TRBD1 matching over 7 bases. CDR3 length equals 13 residues. V was clipped by 2 bases and J by 5 bases; unmatched bases: 2. The germline V gene has CDR1 MNHEY and CDR2 SVGAGI. CDR3 DNA: TGTGCCAGCAGTTACGTACAGGGGTATGGCTACACCTTC. Translation: CASSYVQGYGYTF.

The rearrangement links TRBV27 to TRBJ2-7, with TRBD2 identical over 15 bases. The V segment lost 4 bases and the J segment 3 bases; nucleotides outside the gene matches: 1. Germline lookup yields CDR1 MNHEY and CDR2 SMNVEV (reference sequence). The CDR3 is 15 amino acids. The CDR3 nucleotides read TGTGCCAGCAGTTCGGGACTAGCGGGGGGCTACGAGCAGTACTTC. Translating gives CASSSGLAGGYEQYF.

In nucleotides, the CDR3 is TGTGCCACCCGGGGGGAATCCTACAATGAGCAGTTCTTC. Its translation is CATRGESYNEQFF. The chain uses TRBV24-1 and TRBJ2-1, with 7 nucleotides matching TRBD2. V gave up 9 bases and J gave up 1 base; unmatched junction bases: 2. Germline V lookup: CDR1 KGHDR, CDR2 SFDVKD. This CDR3 contains 13 residues.

This chain connects TRBV3-1 (or the pseudogene TRBV3-2) to TRBJ1-5; 10 bases agree with TRBD1. Germline assignment: CDR1 LGHDT and CDR2 YNNKEL (reference sequence). V lost 4 bases and J lost 6; bases outside the gene matches: 6. This CDR3 contains 15 residues. The CDR3 here is CASSLGTGVGQPQHF. Written as DNA, the CDR3 is TGTGCCAGCAGCCTAGGGACAGGGGTTGGTCAGCCCCAGCATTTT.

The chain is built from TRBV6-5 and TRBJ1-1; the D gene is possibly TRBD1 (5 bases). V shed 0 bases and J shed 3 bases, with 11 bases lying between them. Germline V lookup: CDR1 MNHEY, CDR2 SVGAGI. The CDR3 extends over 15 amino acids. CDR3 protein: CASSYSTVVDTEAFF. Here the CDR3 DNA reads TGTGCCAGCAGTTACTCGACAGTGGTGGACACTGAAGCTTTCTTT.

The chain combines TRBV6-5 with TRBJ2-3, with 8 bases identical to TRBD2. Germline CDR1 MNHEY, CDR2 SVGAGI. The CDR3 is 13 residues long. The J segment lost 5 bases and the V segment lost 7 bases, leaving 5 bases of the junction unmatched. CDR3 amino acids: CASTPGGVDTQYF. In DNA form, the CDR3 reads TGTGCCAGCACCCCGGGGGGGGTAGATACGCAGTATTTT.

The V gene is TRBV6-5, the J gene TRBJ1-4; D is perhaps TRBD1 (6 bases). CDR3 size: 14 residues. The V end was cut by 10 bases, the J end by 3 bases, with 15 bases between. Per the germline V gene, CDR1 is MNHEY and CDR2 is SVGAGI. The CDR3 DNA is TGTGCCACCCACAGGGTAGGGGCTAATGAAAAACTGTTTTTT. This translates into CATHRVGANEKLFF.

V and J are TRBV6-5 and TRBJ2-2, with TRBD1 identical over 11 bases. V was clipped by 6 bases and J by 7 bases; unmatched bases: 7. CDR3 length: 15 residues. Germline V gene sequence: CDR1 MNHEY, CDR2 SVGAGI. CDR3 residues: CASRAGTGGFGELFF. CDR3 bases: TGTGCCAGCAGGGCCGGGACAGGGGGGTTCGGGGAGCTGTTTTTT.

The chain links TRBV9 to TRBJ1-2, with D hard to call. V gave up 0 bases and J gave up 5 bases, with 8 bases separating them. Germline V gene sequence: CDR1 SGDLS, CDR2 YYNGEE. The length of the CDR3 is 13 residues. The chain's CDR3 is CASSVGGEYGYTF. The DNA of the CDR3 is TGTGCCAGCAGCGTAGGAGGAGAGTATGGCTACACCTTC.

The CDR3 DNA sequence: TGTGCCAGTAGTCCGATGCAGGGAGGCGCCTACGAGCAGTACTTC. Translation gives CASSPMQGGAYEQYF. The chain is built from TRBV19 and TRBJ2-7; TRBD2 might be the D (6 bases). Between the trimmed V and J ends, which lost 5 bases and 2 bases, there was a span of 16 bases. From germline, CDR1 is LNHDA and CDR2 SQIVND (reference sequence). CDR3 length equals 15 residues.

Concerning this clone itself: The junction departs from the called germline gene at one end, perhaps through a read error. The J gene is TRBJ2-7, the V gene TRBV28; 7 positions match TRBD1. Germline V gives CDR1 MDHEN, CDR2 SYDVKM. This CDR3 region has 12 residues. This chain's CDR3 is CASSLTGITTRF. CDR3 nucleotides: TGTGCCAGCAGTCTGACAGGGATCACCACCCGATTC.

The CDR3 protein is CASSQDPGTDYNEQFF. CDR3 sequence (DNA): TGTGCCAGCAGCCAAGATCCCGGGACAGACTACAATGAGCAGTTCTTC. The chain combines TRBV3-1 (or the pseudogene TRBV3-2) with TRBJ2-1, with 7 bases matching TRBD1. This CDR3 is built from 16 residues. CDR1 LGHDT and CDR2 YNNKEL come from the germline V gene (reference sequence). The ends lost 0 bases at V and 3 bases at J; junction bases unmatched: 5.

This clone was observed once. The V gene is TRBV27, the J gene TRBJ2-7; D may be TRBD1 (6 bases). The germline gives CDR1 MNHEY, CDR2 SMNVEV (reference sequence). V was trimmed by 6 bases and J by 5 bases, leaving 14 bases between them. CDR3 length: 13 amino acids. The CDR3 is CASRFSQGHEQYF. Written as DNA, the CDR3 is TGTGCCAGCAGATTTTCACAGGGCCACGAGCAGTACTTC.

The rearrangement uses TRBV5-4 and TRBJ1-1; D remains unclear. The CDR3 is 17 residues long. V lost 0 bases and J lost 1, with 16 bases in between. The V gene's germline CDR1 is SGHNT and CDR2 YYREEE (reference sequence). The DNA of the CDR3 is TGTGCCAGCAGCTTGGGAGGGCCCGTCATTTCGAACACTGAAGCTTTCTTT. Protein: CASSLGGPVISNTEAFF.